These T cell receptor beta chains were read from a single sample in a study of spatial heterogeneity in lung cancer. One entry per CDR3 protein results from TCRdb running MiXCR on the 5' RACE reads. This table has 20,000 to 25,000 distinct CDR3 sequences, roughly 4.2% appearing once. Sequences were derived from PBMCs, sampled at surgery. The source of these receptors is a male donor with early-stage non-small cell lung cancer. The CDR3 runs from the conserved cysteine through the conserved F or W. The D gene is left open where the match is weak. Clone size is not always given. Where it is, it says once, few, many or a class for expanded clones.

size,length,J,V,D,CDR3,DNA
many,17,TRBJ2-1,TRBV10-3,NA,CAISDVVAGSSYNEQFF,TGTGCCATCAGTGACGTCGTGGCGGGTAGCTCCTACAATGAGCAGTTCTTC
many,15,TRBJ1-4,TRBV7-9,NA,CASAAGVLTNEKLFF,TGTGCCAGCGCGGCTGGAGTACTGACTAATGAAAAACTGTTTTTT
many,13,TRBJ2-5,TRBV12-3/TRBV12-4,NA,CASSLAAGETQYF,TGTGCCAGCAGCCTCGCCGCGGGAGAGACCCAGTACTTC
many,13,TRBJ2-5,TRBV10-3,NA,CAIGGGPQETQYF,TGTGCCATCGGTGGGGGGCCTCAAGAGACCCAGTACTTC
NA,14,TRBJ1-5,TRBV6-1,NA,CASSRTVINQPQHF,TGTGCCAGCAGCCGGACAGTTATCAATCAGCCCCAGCATTTT
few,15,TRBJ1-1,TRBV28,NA,CASSDPQGRGTEAFF,TGTGCCAGCAGTGACCCACAGGGACGTGGCACTGAAGCTTTCTTT
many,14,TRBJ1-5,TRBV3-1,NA,CASSYGGDDQPQHF,TGTGCCAGCAGCTACGGTGGGGACGATCAGCCCCAGCATTTT
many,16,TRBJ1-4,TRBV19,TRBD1,CASIDNYRGSNEKLFF,TGTGCCAGTATCGACAACTACAGGGGATCTAATGAAAAACTGTTTTTT
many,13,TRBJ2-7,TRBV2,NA,CASTLTDDYEQYF,TGTGCCAGCACCCTGACAGATGATTACGAGCAGTACTTC
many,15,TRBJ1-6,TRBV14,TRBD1,CASSLDRRNNSPLHF,TGTGCCAGCAGCCTGGACAGGAGGAATAATTCACCCCTCCACTTT
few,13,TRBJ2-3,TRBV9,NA,CASSLGSTDTQYF,TGTGCCAGCAGCCTAGGGAGTACAGATACGCAGTATTTT
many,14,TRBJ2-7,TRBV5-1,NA,CASSLGGTRLEQYF,TGCGCCAGCAGCTTGGGGGGAACCCGGCTAGAGCAGTACTTC
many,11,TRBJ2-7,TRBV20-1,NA,CSARILQVQYF,TGCAGTGCTAGGATCCTCCAGGTCCAGTACTTC
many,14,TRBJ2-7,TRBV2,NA,CASGKDSLSYEQYF,TGTGCCAGCGGGAAGGACAGCCTCTCCTACGAGCAGTACTTC
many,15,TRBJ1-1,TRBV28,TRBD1,CASTGGEYSKAEAFF,TGTGCCAGTACAGGGGGCGAATACTCTAAGGCTGAAGCTTTCTTT
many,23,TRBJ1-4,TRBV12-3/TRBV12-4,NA,CASSPRGKLEWGIKLATNEKLFF,TGTGCCAGCAGTCCTCGGGGCAAACTTGAGTGGGGGATCAAGCTTGCAACTAATGAAAAACTGTTTTTT
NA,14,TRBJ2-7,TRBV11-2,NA,CASSSDELSYEQYF,TGTGCCAGCAGCTCGGACGAGTTATCCTACGAGCAGTACTTC
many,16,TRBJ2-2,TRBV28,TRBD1,CASTSGQASNTGELFF,TGTGCCAGCACCTCCGGACAGGCTTCGAACACCGGGGAGCTGTTTTTT
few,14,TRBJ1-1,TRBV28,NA,CASSLGSSYTEAFF,TGTGCCAGCAGTTTAGGGTCCTCGTACACTGAAGCTTTCTTT
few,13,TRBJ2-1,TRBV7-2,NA,CASSWPGYNEQFF,TGTGCCAGCAGCTGGCCGGGGTACAATGAGCAGTTCTTC
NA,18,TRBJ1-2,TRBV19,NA,CASSSRLEVGGLSYGYTF,TGTGCCAGTAGTAGCCGCTTGGAAGTTGGGGGCCTCAGCTATGGCTACACCTTC
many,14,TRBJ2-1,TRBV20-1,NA,CSATSSGPYNEQFF,TGCAGTGCTACTTCTAGTGGGCCTTACAATGAGCAGTTCTTC
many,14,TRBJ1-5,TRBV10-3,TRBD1,CAISGTVPNQPQHF,TGTGCCATCAGCGGGACAGTACCCAATCAGCCCCAGCATTTT
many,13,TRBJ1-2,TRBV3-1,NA,CASSQDTGYGYTF,TGTGCCAGCAGCCAAGATACGGGGTATGGCTACACCTTC
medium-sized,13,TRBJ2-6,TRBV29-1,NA,CSVEESGANVLTF,TGCAGCGTTGAAGAGTCTGGGGCCAACGTCCTGACTTTC
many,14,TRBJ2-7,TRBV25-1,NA,CASSEYNNPAEQYF,TGTGCCAGCAGTGAATATAACAATCCGGCCGAGCAGTACTTC
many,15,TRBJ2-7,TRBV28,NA,CASYGKHQDAYEQYF,TGTGCCAGCTACGGGAAACATCAGGACGCCTACGAGCAGTACTTC
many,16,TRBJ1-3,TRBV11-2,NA,CASGPIGVRGGNTIYF,TGTGCCAGCGGCCCTATTGGAGTGCGGGGCGGAAACACCATATATTTT
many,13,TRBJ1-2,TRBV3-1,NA,CASSLELRGGYTF,TGTGCCAGCAGCCTCGAGTTGAGGGGTGGCTACACCTTC
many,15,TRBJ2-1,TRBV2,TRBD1,CASCEGTGAYNEQFF,TGTGCCAGTTGCGAGGGGACAGGGGCCTACAATGAGCAGTTCTTC
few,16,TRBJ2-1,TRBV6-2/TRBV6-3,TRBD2,CASNPGAGGSYNEQFF,TGTGCCAGCAACCCCGGAGCGGGGGGCTCCTACAATGAGCAGTTCTTC
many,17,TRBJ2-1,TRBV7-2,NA,CASSPRVQVRSVDEQFF,TGTGCCAGCAGCCCCCGGGTCCAGGTACGGTCTGTCGATGAGCAGTTCTTC
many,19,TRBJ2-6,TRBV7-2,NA,CASRSIGLSGDSGANVLTF,TGTGCCAGCAGAAGTATCGGCCTATCAGGTGACTCTGGGGCCAACGTCCTGACTTTC
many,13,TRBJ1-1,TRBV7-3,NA,CASSLTRDTEAFF,TGTGCCAGCAGCTTAACCAGGGACACTGAAGCTTTCTTT
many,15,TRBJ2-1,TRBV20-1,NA,CSARDKGTPYNEQFF,TGCAGTGCTAGAGATAAAGGGACGCCGTACAATGAGCAGTTCTTC
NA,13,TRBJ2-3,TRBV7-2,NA,CASSLNPWDTQYF,TGTGCCAGCAGCTTAAACCCCTGGGATACGCAGTATTTT
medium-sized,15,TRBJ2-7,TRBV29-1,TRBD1,CSVDGTGGSTYEQYF,TGCAGCGTTGATGGGACAGGGGGCTCGACCTACGAGCAGTACTTC
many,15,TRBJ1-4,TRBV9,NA,CASNRDGATNEKLFF,TGTGCCAGCAACCGGGACGGAGCAACTAATGAAAAACTGTTTTTT
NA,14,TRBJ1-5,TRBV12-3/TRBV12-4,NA,CASSPRDGNQPQHF,TGTGCCAGCAGCCCCCGGGACGGCAATCAGCCCCAGCATTTT
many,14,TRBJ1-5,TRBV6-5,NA,CASSYAGINQPQHF,TGTGCCAGCAGTTACGCGGGTATCAATCAGCCCCAGCATTTT
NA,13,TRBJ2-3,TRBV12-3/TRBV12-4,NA,CASSPDPTDTQYF,TGTGCCAGCAGCCCAGACCCAACAGATACGCAGTATTTT
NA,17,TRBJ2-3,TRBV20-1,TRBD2,CSASTTSGRGRGDTQYF,TGCAGTGCAAGCACCACTAGCGGGAGGGGAAGGGGAGATACGCAGTATTTT
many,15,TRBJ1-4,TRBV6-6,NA,CASSYAGTGNEKLFF,TGTGCCAGCAGTTACGCAGGGACGGGTAATGAAAAACTGTTTTTT
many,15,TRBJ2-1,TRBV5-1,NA,CASSLIAGEGNEQFF,TGCGCCAGCAGCTTGATAGCAGGGGAGGGCAATGAGCAGTTCTTC
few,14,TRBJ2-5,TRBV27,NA,CASTPLADRETQYF,TGTGCCAGCACCCCCTTGGCAGATCGAGAGACCCAGTACTTC
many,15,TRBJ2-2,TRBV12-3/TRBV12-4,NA,CASSFVVVPTGELFF,TGTGCCAGCAGTTTCGTGGTGGTACCCACCGGGGAGCTGTTTTTT
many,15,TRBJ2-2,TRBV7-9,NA,CAIRGASLNTGELFF,TGTGCCATCCGGGGAGCTAGCCTGAACACCGGGGAGCTGTTTTTT
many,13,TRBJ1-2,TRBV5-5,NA,CASSLQGGYGYTF,TGTGCCAGCAGCTTGCAAGGGGGCTATGGCTACACCTTC
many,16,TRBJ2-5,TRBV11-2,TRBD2,CASSLGTGGRRETQYF,TGTGCCAGCAGCTTAGGCACGGGAGGGCGTCGGGAGACCCAGTACTTC
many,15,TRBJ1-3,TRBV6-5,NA,CASSYGGVAGNTIYF,TGTGCCAGCAGTTACGGGGGAGTAGCTGGAAACACCATATATTTT